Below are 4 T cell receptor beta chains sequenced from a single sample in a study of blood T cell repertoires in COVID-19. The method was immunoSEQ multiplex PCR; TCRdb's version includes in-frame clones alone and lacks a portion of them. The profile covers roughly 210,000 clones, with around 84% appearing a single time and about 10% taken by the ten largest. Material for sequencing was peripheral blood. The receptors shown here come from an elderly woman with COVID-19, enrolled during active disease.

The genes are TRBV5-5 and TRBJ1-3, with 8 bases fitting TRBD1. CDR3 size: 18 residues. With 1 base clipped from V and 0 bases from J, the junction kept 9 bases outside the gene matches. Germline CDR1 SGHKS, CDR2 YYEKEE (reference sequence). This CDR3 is CASSLRTGNRGSGNTIYF. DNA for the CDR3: TGTGCCAGCAGCTTGAGGACAGGGAATCGAGGCTCTGGAAACACCATATATTTT.

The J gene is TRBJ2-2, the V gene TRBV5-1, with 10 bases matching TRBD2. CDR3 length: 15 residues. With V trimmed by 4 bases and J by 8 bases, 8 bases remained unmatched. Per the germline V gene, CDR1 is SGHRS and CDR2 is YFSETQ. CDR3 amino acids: CASSPQRGGSGELFF. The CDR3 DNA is TGCGCCAGCAGCCCCCAGCGGGGGGGATCAGGGGAGCTGTTTTTT.

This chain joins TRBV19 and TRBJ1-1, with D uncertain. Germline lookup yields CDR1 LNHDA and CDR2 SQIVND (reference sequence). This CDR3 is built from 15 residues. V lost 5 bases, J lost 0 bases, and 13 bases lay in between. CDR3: CASSFERVMNTEAFF. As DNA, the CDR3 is TGTGCCAGTAGTTTCGAGAGGGTTATGAACACTGAAGCTTTCTTT.

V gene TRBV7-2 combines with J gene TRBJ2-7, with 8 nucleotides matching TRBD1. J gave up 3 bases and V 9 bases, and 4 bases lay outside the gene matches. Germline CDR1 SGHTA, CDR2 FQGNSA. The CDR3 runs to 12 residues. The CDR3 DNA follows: TGTGCCAGTACAGGGGGGAACTACGAGCAGTACTTC. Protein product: CASTGGNYEQYF. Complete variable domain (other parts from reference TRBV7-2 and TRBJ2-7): GAGVSQSPSNKVTEKGKDVELRCDPISGHTALYWYRQSLGQGLEFLIYFQGNSAPDKSGLPSDRFSAERTGGSVSTLTIQRTQQEDSAVYLCASTGGNYEQYFGPGTRLTVT.